The subject of this entry is one T cell receptor beta chain. The antigen is undetermined. These data belong to a study of T cell responses to AZD1222 COVID-19 vaccine. Clones were sequenced by immunoSEQ multiplex PCR, and TCRdb holds only the in-frame ones, with some missing. The sample holds some 190,000 clones, roughly 91% seen once. Broader study findings: The sample set comprised mostly white British donors with more females, and clonal diversity was possibly underestimated. Baseline antibody screening turned up just six or seven seropositive AZD1222 recipients.

The CDR3 loop spans 14 amino acids. The V gene lost 4 bases and the J gene lost 8 bases, with 12 bases spanning the gap. CDR1 and CDR2 (germline): LGHDT, YNNKEL (reference sequence). The rearrangement uses TRBV3-1 (or the pseudogene TRBV3-2) and TRBJ1-6; D possibly corresponds to TRBD1 (6 bases). The source material was peripheral blood, sampled 28 days after the second AZD1222 dose. This clonotype was sampled from an adult who received the AZD1222 COVID-19 vaccine. Here the CDR3 reads CASSLQGRHSPLHF. Here the CDR3 DNA reads TGTGCCAGCAGCCTACAGGGAAGGCATTCACCCCTCCACTTT.